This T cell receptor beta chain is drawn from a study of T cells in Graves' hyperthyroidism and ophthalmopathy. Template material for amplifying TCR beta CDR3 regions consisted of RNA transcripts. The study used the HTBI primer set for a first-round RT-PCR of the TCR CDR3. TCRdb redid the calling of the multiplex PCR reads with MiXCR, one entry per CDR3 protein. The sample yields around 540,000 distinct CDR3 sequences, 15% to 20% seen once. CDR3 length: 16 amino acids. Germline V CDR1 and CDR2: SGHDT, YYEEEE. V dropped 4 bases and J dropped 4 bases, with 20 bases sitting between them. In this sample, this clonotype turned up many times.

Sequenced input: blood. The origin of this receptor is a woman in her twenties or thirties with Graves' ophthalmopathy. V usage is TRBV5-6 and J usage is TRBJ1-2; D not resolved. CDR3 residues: CASSLTSAETSYGYTF. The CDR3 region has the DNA TGTGCCAGCAGCCTTACAAGTGCAGAGACGAGCTATGGCTACACCTTC.